Listed below are T cell receptor beta chains from one sample, sequenced in a study of OX40 agonist ivuxolimab in advanced cancers. The data were produced by immunoSEQ multiplex PCR, yet TCRdb's version contains in-frame clones alone and is incomplete. The data hold approximately 28,000 clones, with around 87% observed a single time. The source material was CD4+ or CD8+ T cells sorted from blood, sampled in a trial of the OX40 agonist ivuxolimab. Every receptor here comes from an adult with an advanced solid tumor such as melanoma, head and neck, liver or kidney cancer. CDR3s include the opening cysteine and the closing phenylalanine or tryptophan.

v_call: TRBV29-1
j_call: TRBJ2-1
cdr3_aa: CSVEGHPDDSYNEQFF

v_call: TRBV19
j_call: TRBJ1-3
cdr3_aa: CASSFAGTGLLSGNTIYF

v_call: TRBV2
j_call: TRBJ2-4
cdr3_aa: CASSSQRLAENIQYF

v_call: TRBV27
j_call: TRBJ1-2
cdr3_aa: CASSDRQLGGYTF

v_call: TRBV27
j_call: TRBJ1-2
cdr3_aa: CASSLSWEQGGRGYTF

v_call: TRBV27
j_call: TRBJ2-3
cdr3_aa: CASSSIFTDTQYF

v_call: TRBV27
j_call: TRBJ1-2
cdr3_aa: CASSLRGAIGYGYTF

v_call: TRBV10-3
j_call: TRBJ1-2
cdr3_aa: CAISSVDRGSGYTF

v_call: TRBV7-2
j_call: TRBJ2-7
cdr3_aa: CASSLSGTGSNLQYF

v_call: TRBV5-1
j_call: TRBJ2-7
cdr3_aa: CASSQQGLISYEQYF

v_call: TRBV5-1
j_call: TRBJ2-7
cdr3_aa: CASSLDSSGSYEQYF

v_call: TRBV12-2
j_call: TRBJ2-1
cdr3_aa: CASRLASGRGSRSFSSYNEQFF

v_call: TRBV28
j_call: TRBJ2-3
cdr3_aa: CASSPSGRGGYGTDTQYF

v_call: TRBV5-4
j_call: TRBJ1-4
cdr3_aa: CASSGAQGKNEKLFF

v_call: TRBV5-1
j_call: TRBJ1-1
cdr3_aa: CASRPQGDWTEAFF

v_call: TRBV25-1
j_call: TRBJ2-2
cdr3_aa: CASSHLGRVGELFF

v_call: TRBV10-1
j_call: TRBJ2-1
cdr3_aa: CASSEQGKQFF

v_call: TRBV5-1
j_call: TRBJ1-1
cdr3_aa: CASSSKAGVEAEAFF

v_call: TRBV11-2
j_call: TRBJ1-2
cdr3_aa: CASSATWGDYGYTF

v_call: TRBV7-9
j_call: TRBJ2-2
cdr3_aa: CASSLGLANTGELFF

v_call: TRBV10-3
j_call: TRBJ2-5
cdr3_aa: CAISDKREIGETQYF

v_call: TRBV19
j_call: TRBJ1-2
cdr3_aa: CASSIRQGNYGYTF

v_call: TRBV28
j_call: TRBJ2-5
cdr3_aa: CASSEREIKETQYF

v_call: TRBV6-6
j_call: TRBJ2-7
cdr3_aa: CASRGGRVSSYEQYF

v_call: TRBV5-1
j_call: TRBJ2-5
cdr3_aa: CASSQVPGQGETQYF

v_call: TRBV4-2
j_call: TRBJ2-1
cdr3_aa: CASSPVRGRTGGNEQFF

v_call: TRBV28
j_call: TRBJ2-7
cdr3_aa: CASSANEKQYF

v_call: TRBV6-1
j_call: TRBJ1-5
cdr3_aa: CASSEAPRGRQPQHF

v_call: TRBV4-2
j_call: TRBJ1-4
cdr3_aa: CASSQSGRKEKLFF

v_call: TRBV5-6
j_call: TRBJ2-7
cdr3_aa: CASSYGTSGYEQYF

v_call: TRBV11-3
j_call: TRBJ2-1
cdr3_aa: CASSAGQGAGNEQFF

v_call: TRBV11-2
j_call: TRBJ2-7
cdr3_aa: CASISGTSGRRAYEQYF

v_call: TRBV6-1
j_call: TRBJ2-1
cdr3_aa: CASSEFSQAYNEQFF